This T cell receptor beta chain stems from a study of cytomegalovirus exposure and HLA in healthy donors. Using immunoSEQ multiplex PCR, the repertoire was profiled, and TCRdb retains in-frame clones only, with some absent. This sample yields around 150,000 clones, of which approximately 90% are seen a single time; about 2.7% belongs to the top ten. General study points: The study flagged around 150 TCR beta chains as cytomegalovirus-associated. Most TCR sequences were seen very rarely across donors, but some public TCRs occurred in many.

This CDR3 region has 15 residues. Trimming removed 3 bases at V and 0 bases at J, with 9 bases between. The germline CDR1 and CDR2 sequences are LNHNV and YYDKDF (reference sequence). A word on this clone: Its antigen is unidentified.

What was sequenced was PBMCs. The chain is built from TRBV15 and TRBJ1-5, with D perhaps matching TRBD1 (5 bases). This clonotype originated in a man aged 18 to 35 in good health and CMV-seronegative. This chain's CDR3 is CATSSSGGSNQPQHF. The CDR3, as DNA: TGTGCCACCAGCAGTAGCGGGGGTAGCAATCAGCCCCAGCATTTT.